This entry lists 8 T cell receptor beta chains sequenced from one sample in a study of T cell responses to AZD1222 COVID-19 vaccine. Here immunoSEQ multiplex PCR was the method, and the copy in TCRdb shows in-frame clones only, minus some. The table shows approximately 150,000 clones, with approximately 89% occurring only once. The sample was peripheral blood, taken 28 days after the second AZD1222 dose. These receptors were taken from an adult who received the AZD1222 COVID-19 vaccine.

This clone was observed a few times. The chain has TRBV4-3 and TRBJ1-1, with a weak D call TRBD1 (6 bases). The CDR3 covers 16 residues. Trimming took off 1 base at V and 1 base at J, with 13 bases between the two ends. The V gene's germline CDR1 is LGHNA and CDR2 YSLEER. The CDR3: CASSQGPTGPNTEAFF. The CDR3 DNA follows: TGCGCCAGCAGCCAAGGCCCCACAGGGCCGAACACTGAAGCTTTCTTT.

Remarks on this clone: This CDR3 is also generated by other DNA sequences in the sample. The chain links TRBV18 to TRBJ2-2; 7 bases fit TRBD2. This CDR3 has 16 residues. Germline loops: CDR1 KGHSH, CDR2 LQKENI. The V gene end was trimmed by 3 bases and the J gene end by 0 bases; junction bases not matched to a gene: 4. CDR3 coding DNA: TGTGCCAGCTCACCCCGGAGCGGGGCGAACACCGGGGAGCTGTTTTTT. Translation gives CASSPRSGANTGELFF. Looking up the rest from reference TRBV18 and TRBJ2-2 gives the full variable domain: NAGVMQNPRHLVRRRGQEARLRCSPMKGHSHVYWYRQLPEEGLKFMVYLQKENIIDESGMPKERFSAEFPKEGPSILRIQQVVRGDSAAYFCASSPRSGANTGELFFGEGSRLTVL.

The chain couples TRBV6-5 to TRBJ2-2; 10 nucleotides line up with TRBD2. CDR1 is MNHEY, CDR2 SVGAGI, per germline. J was trimmed by 5 bases and V by 6 bases; bases with no gene match: 3. The CDR3 loop spans 14 amino acids. CDR3 sequence reads: CASRGLAVTGELFF. The CDR3 DNA follows: TGTGCCAGCAGAGGACTAGCGGTTACCGGGGAGCTGTTTTTT.

The chain combines TRBV10-3 with TRBJ2-7, with D perhaps assigned TRBD1 or TRBD2 (5 bases each). Trimming took 5 bases from V and 2 from J, leaving 16 bases between them. Germline CDR1 reads ENHRY; CDR2 reads SYGVKD. CDR3 size: 15 residues. CDR3 nucleotides: TGTGCCATCAGTCGGCAGGGAGCGTCTGCCTACGAGCAGTACTTC. Translation gives CAISRQGASAYEQYF.

The chain combines TRBV4-2 with TRBJ1-2, with D possibly TRBD1 on 6 matching bases. Germline values: CDR1 LGHNA, CDR2 YNFKEQ. The CDR3 is made up of 16 amino acids. V lost 0 bases, J lost 3 bases, and 14 bases lay in between. In DNA, the CDR3 is TGTGCCAGCAGCCAAGAATCCGCGGACAGACACTATGGCTACACCTTC. Protein: CASSQESADRHYGYTF.

The J gene is TRBJ2-2, the V gene TRBV5-4; D might be TRBD1 (6 bases). The CDR3 runs 15 residues. V lost 5 bases and J 7 bases, leaving 18 bases between the germline ends. The germline CDR1 and CDR2 sequences are SGHNT and YYREEE (reference sequence). As DNA, the CDR3 is TGTGCCAGCAGACAGGACCCTCAGGGGCTCGGGGAGCTGTTTTTT. It yields the protein CASRQDPQGLGELFF.

This chain joins TRBV4-1 and TRBJ1-2; TRBD1 matches 8 bases. The CDR3 has 19 amino acids. V shed 2 bases, J shed 4 bases, and the junction held 18 bases outside the gene matches. Germline V gene data show CDR1 as MGHRA and CDR2 as YSYEKL. The CDR3, as DNA: TGCGCCAGCAGCCAAATCACAGGGGGGGCCCCGGGAAAATTCTATGGCTACACCTTC. Translated: CASSQITGGAPGKFYGYTF.

The sample holds many counts of this clone. The V call is TRBV6-2 or TRBV6-3, the J call TRBJ2-7; D unresolved. The V and J ends lost 5 bases and 5 bases respectively, with 16 bases between them. CDR1 and CDR2 from the germline V gene are MNHEY and SVGEGT. This CDR3 region has 14 residues. CDR3 sequence reads: CASSDEGPTDEQYF. The CDR3 DNA reads as TGTGCCAGCAGTGATGAAGGACCGACGGACGAGCAGTACTTC.